The T cell receptor (beta chain) under discussion was sequenced for a study of blood T cells in healthy people across ages. A second PCR of about 7 to 11 cycles used a sample-barcoded 5' primer and a J-beta primer mix. Through a template-switch adaptor with 12 random nucleotides, each cDNA molecule received a tag. TCRdb reprocessed the 5' RACE reads with MiXCR, giving one entry per CDR3 protein. There are around 1.5 million distinct CDR3 sequences in the sample; approximately 32% occur only once, and approximately 10% lies in the top ten. This CDR3 is 11 amino acids long. V was shortened by 4 bases and J by 13 bases, with 10 bases between the two germline ends.

The source material was blood. The rearrangement joins TRBV12-3 or TRBV12-4 to TRBJ1-4; D is perhaps TRBD1 (6 bases). This clonotype originated in a woman in her twenties or thirties in good health. The CDR3 loop is CASSSGQGLFF. CDR3 in DNA: TGTGCCAGCAGTTCGGGACAAGGACTGTTTTTT.